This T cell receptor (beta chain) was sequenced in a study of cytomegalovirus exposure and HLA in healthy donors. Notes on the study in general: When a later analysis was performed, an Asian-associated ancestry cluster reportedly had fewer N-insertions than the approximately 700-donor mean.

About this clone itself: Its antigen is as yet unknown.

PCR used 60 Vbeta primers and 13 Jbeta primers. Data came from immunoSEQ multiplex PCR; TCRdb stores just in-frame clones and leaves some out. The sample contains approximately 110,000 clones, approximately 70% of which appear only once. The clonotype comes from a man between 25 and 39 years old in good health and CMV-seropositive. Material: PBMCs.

The CDR3 DNA sequence: TGTGCCAGCACCTCAGAACCCAATCAGCCCCAGCATTTT. It codes for CASTSEPNQPQHF. J is TRBJ1-5 and V is TRBV7-3; unclear D gene. The V gene lost 7 bases and the J gene lost 3 bases, with 10 bases spanning the gap. Looked up from germline, CDR1 is SGHTA and CDR2 is FQGTGA. The CDR3 has 13 residues.